This record concerns one T cell receptor (beta chain) sequence. What it recognizes is unknown. This record comes from a study of vaccination effects on CD4 cells after COVID-19. CDR3 length equals 17 residues. J was trimmed by 3 bases and V by 7 bases; bases with no gene match: 12. Per the germline V gene, CDR1 is MDHEN and CDR2 is SYDVKM. The study, taken as a whole, reports: Only a few convalescent patients and no early post-infection timepoints featured in the study.

Antigen-specific CD4+ T cells were expanded (with viral peptide pools) by the ViraFEST assay ahead of sequencing. Isolating CD4+ T cells followed approximately 11 days of culture. Vaccinated recipients, who were negative for nucleocapsid antibodies, had no history of SARS-CoV-2 infection. Some clones are missing from TCRdb's copy, which holds only in-frame ones; the method was immunoSEQ multiplex PCR. The table has about 73,000 clones, 60% to 75% seen once. Sequenced material: CD4+ T cells from PBMCs cultured with HCoV-NL63 spike peptides, taken before COVID-19 vaccination. This rearrangement joins TRBV28 to TRBJ1-3; 10 nucleotides agree with TRBD1. The clonotype originates from a human donor who received a COVID-19 vaccine. The CDR3, as DNA: TGTGCCAGCAATCGGGTAGGCGACAGGGGGCTTGGAAACACCATATATTTT. Translated: CASNRVGDRGLGNTIYF.